This T cell receptor (beta chain) appears in the sequencing data of a study of blood T cells in healthy people across ages. The CDR3 consists of 13 residues. The ends were cut back, 7 bases at V and 1 base at J, with 14 bases in the middle. The V gene's germline CDR1 is DFQATT and CDR2 SNEGSKA (reference sequence). Study-wide results and caveats: Roughly linearly, TCR beta diversity per million T cells fell as age increased. Naive T cell percentage by flow cytometry tracked strongly with beta diversity.

A word on this clonotype: The antigen is undetermined.

The second PCR ran about 6 to 11 cycles with a sample-barcoded 5' primer and J-beta primers. Carrying 12 random nucleotides, a template-switch adaptor labeled each individual cDNA molecule. TCRdb fed the 5' RACE reads into MiXCR, producing one record per CDR3 protein. The sample records some 900,000 distinct CDR3 sequences, around 48% being singletons. The receptor was isolated from a man aged 30 to 45 in good health. The genes are TRBV20-1 and TRBJ2-7; D not certain. The specimen was blood. The CDR3 nucleotides are TGCAGTGGCAACGCCGACGGGTCCTACGAGCAGTACTTC. Translated: CSGNADGSYEQYF.